This T cell receptor (beta chain) emerged from a study of Ad26.COV2.S vaccination and SARS-CoV-2 variants. The repertoire was sequenced with immunoSEQ multiplex PCR; TCRdb's copy has only in-frame clones and lacks some. The sample has roughly 300,000 clones, 88% seen once. General study points: The TCR breadth and depth analyses may have produced an underestimate of total T cell responses. Vaccinated individuals (as opposed to placebo recipients) had higher spike-specific TCR breadth. Placebo and vaccine recipients had non-spike TCR breadth that was similar.

Concerning this clone: Its antigen is as yet unknown.

Germline CDR1 LGHNT, CDR2 FRNRAP. This CDR3 comprises 18 residues. The ends lost 1 base at V and 4 bases at J; junction bases unmatched: 9. Treatment here: around 19 received Ad26.COV2.S at low or high dose, single or two shots; roughly five received placebo; per-sample allocation not given. Samples were taken on day 63 after the first vaccine or placebo injection. Donation came from an adult in Boston who was aged 18-55 years. The receptor was isolated from a person between 18 and 60 years old who received the Ad26.COV2.S COVID-19 vaccine or a placebo. The source was peripheral blood, collected in a trial of Ad26.COV2.S vaccine versus placebo. The rearrangement uses TRBV12-5 and TRBJ2-2; 10 bases fit TRBD1. As DNA, the CDR3 is TGTGCTAGTGGTTTGGGACAGGGGGCGAACAGAGGCACCGGGGAGCTGTTTTTT. Translating it yields CASGLGQGANRGTGELFF.